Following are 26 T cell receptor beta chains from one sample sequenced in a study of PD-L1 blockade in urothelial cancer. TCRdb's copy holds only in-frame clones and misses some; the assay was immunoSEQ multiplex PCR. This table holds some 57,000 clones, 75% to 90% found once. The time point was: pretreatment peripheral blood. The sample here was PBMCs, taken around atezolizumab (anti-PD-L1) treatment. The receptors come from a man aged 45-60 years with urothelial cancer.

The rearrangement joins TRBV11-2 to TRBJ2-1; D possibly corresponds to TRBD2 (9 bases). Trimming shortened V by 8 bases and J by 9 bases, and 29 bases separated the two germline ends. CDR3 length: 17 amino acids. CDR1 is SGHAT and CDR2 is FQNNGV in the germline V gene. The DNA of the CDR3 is TGTGCCAGCTCATCCCCCCCTGGCGGGGGGGGACAGGCTGAGCAGTTCTTC. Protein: CASSSPPGGGGQAEQFF.

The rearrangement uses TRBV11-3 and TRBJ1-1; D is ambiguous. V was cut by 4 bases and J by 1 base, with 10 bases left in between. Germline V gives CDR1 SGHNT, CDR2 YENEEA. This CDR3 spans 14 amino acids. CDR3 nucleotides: TGTGCCAGCAGCTCATCCCGGGGGAACACTGAAGCTTTCTTT. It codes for CASSSSRGNTEAFF.

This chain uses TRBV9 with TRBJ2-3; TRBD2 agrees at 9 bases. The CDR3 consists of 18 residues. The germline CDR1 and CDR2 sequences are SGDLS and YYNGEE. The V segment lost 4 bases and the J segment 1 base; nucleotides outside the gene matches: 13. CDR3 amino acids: CASSPLGGVAGGTDTQYF. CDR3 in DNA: TGTGCCAGCAGCCCCCTCGGAGGGGTAGCGGGGGGCACAGATACGCAGTATTTT.

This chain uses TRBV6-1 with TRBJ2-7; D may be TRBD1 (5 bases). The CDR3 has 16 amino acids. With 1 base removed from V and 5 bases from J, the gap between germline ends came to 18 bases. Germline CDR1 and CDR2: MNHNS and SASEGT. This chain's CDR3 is CASSEVGHPANDEQYF. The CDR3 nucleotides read TGTGCCAGCAGTGAAGTTGGACACCCGGCGAATGACGAGCAGTACTTC.

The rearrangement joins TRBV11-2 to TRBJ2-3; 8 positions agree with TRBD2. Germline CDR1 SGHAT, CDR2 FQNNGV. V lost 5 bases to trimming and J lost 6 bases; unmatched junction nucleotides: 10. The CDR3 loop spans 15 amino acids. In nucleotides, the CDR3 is TGTGCCAGCAGCCTCGCGGGGACTAGTTCTGATACGCAGTATTTT. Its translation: CASSLAGTSSDTQYF.

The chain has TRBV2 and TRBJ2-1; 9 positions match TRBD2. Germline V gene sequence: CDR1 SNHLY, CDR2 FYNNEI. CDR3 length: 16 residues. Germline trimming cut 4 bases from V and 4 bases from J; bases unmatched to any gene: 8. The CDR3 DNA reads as TGTGCCAGCAGTGGAGGTCGTGCGGGGGGGTACAATGAGCAGTTCTTC. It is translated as CASSGGRAGGYNEQFF.

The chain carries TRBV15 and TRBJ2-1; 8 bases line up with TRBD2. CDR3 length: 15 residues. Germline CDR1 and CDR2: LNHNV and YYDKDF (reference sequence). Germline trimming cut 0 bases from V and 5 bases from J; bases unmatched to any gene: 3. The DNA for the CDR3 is TGTGCCACCAGCAGAGACGGGGGGGGACACAATGAGCAGTTCTTC. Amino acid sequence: CATSRDGGGHNEQFF.

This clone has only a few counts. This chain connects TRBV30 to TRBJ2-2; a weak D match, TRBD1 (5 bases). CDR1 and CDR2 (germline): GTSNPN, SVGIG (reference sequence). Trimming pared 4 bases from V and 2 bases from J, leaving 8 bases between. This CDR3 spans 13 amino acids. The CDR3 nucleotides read TGTGCCTGGACAGGGTACAACACCGGGGAGCTGTTTTTT. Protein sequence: CAWTGYNTGELFF.

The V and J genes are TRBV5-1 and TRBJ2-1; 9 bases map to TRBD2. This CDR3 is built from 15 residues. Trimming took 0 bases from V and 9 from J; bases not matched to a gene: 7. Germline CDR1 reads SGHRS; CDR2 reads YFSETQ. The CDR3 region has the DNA TGCGCCAGCAGCTTGGCAGCGGGGGGTGGGGGTGAGCAGTTCTTC. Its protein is CASSLAAGGGGEQFF.

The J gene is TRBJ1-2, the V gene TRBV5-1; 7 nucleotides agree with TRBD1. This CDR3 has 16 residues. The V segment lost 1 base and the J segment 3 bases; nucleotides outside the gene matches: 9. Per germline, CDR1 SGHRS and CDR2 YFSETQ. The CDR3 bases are TGCGCCAGCAGCTTGCTGGAAGGGGGCGCGGACTATGGCTACACCTTC. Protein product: CASSLLEGGADYGYTF.

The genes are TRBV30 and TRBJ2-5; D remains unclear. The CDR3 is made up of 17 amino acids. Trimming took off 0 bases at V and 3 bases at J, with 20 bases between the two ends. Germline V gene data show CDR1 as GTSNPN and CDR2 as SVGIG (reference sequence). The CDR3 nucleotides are TGTGCCTGGAGTGTACTGGTGGCGACTCCTGGAAAAGAGACCCAGTACTTC. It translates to CAWSVLVATPGKETQYF.

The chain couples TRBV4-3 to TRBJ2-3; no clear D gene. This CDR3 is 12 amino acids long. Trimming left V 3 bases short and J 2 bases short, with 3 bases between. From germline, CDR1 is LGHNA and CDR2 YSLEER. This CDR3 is CASSHYTDTQYF. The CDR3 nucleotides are TGCGCCAGCAGCCATTACACAGATACGCAGTATTTT.

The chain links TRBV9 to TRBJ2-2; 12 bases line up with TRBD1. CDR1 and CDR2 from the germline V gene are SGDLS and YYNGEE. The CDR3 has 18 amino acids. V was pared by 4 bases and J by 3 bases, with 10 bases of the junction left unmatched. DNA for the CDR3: TGTGCCAGCAGCCCCCGAGCGGGACAGGGGGCGGACACCGGGGAGCTGTTTTTT. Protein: CASSPRAGQGADTGELFF.

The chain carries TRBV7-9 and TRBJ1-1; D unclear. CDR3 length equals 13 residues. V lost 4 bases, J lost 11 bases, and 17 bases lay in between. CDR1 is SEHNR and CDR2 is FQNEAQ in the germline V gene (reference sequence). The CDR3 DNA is TGTGCCAGCAGCTCAGATGCCAGGATCCCCGCTTTCTTT. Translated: CASSSDARIPAFF.

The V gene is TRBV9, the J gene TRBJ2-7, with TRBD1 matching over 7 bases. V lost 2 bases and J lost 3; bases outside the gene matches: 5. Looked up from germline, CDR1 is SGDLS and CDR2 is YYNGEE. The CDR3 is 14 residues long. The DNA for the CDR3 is TGTGCCAGCAGCGTTGGGACAGAACTCTACGAGCAGTACTTC. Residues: CASSVGTELYEQYF. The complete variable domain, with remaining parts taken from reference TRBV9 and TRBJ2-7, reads DSGVTQTPKHLITATGQRVTLRCSPRSGDLSVYWYQQSLDQGLQFLIQYYNGEERAKGNILERFSAQQFPDLHSELNLSSLELGDSALYFCASSVGTELYEQYFGPGTRLTVT.

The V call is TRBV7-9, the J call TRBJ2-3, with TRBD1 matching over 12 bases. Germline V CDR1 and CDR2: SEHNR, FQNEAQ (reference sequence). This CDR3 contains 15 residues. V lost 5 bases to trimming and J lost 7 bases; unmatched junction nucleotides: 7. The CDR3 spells CASSRGTGGVYTQYF. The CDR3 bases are TGTGCCAGCAGCCGAGGGACAGGGGGCGTGTATACGCAGTATTTT. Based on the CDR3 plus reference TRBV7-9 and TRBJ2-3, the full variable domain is DTGVSQNPRHKITKRGQNVTFRCDPISEHNRLYWYRQTLGQGPEFLTYFQNEAQLEKSRLLSDRFSAERPKGSFSTLEIQRTEQGDSAMYLCASSRGTGGVYTQYFGPGTRLTVL.

The CDR3 loop reads CASSDMGPGGGYTF. The CDR3 region has the DNA TGTGCCAGCAGTGACATGGGTCCAGGTGGTGGCTACACCTTC. The chain has TRBV6-1 and TRBJ1-2; D remains unclear. From germline, CDR1 is MNHNS and CDR2 SASEGT. This CDR3 is 14 amino acids long. The V gene lost 3 bases and the J gene lost 7 bases, with 15 bases spanning the gap.

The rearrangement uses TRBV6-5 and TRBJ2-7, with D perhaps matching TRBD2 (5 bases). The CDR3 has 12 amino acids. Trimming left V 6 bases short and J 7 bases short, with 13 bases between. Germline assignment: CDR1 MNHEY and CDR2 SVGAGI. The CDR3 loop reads CASRTTSGEQYF. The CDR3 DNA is TGTGCCAGCAGAACTACATCGGGGGAGCAGTACTTC.

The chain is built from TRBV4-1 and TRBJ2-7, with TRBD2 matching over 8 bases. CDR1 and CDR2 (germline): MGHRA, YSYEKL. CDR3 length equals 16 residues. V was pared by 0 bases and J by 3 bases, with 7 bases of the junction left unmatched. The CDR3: CASSQDLSSGRYEQYF. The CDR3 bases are TGCGCCAGCAGCCAAGACTTGTCTAGCGGGCGCTACGAGCAGTACTTC.

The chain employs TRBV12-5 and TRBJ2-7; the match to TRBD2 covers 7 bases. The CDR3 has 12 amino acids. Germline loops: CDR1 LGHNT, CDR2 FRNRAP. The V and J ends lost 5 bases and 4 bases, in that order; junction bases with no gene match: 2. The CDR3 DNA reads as TGTGCTAGTGGTCCGGGAGGTTACGAGCAGTACTTC. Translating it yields CASGPGGYEQYF.

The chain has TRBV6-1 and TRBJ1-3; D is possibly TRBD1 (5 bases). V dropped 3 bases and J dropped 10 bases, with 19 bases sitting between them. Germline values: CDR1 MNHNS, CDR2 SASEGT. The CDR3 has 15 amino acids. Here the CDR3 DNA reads TGTGCCAGCAGTGATCGGGGGGGATTGGTATCGACCATATATTTT. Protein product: CASSDRGGLVSTIYF.

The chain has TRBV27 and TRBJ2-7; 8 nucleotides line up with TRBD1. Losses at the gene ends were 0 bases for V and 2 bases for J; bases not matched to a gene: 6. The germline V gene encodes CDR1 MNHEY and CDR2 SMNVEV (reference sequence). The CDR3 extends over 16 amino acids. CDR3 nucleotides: TGTGCCAGCAGTTTATCGTGGGACAGGTTTACCTACGAGCAGTACTTC. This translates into CASSLSWDRFTYEQYF.

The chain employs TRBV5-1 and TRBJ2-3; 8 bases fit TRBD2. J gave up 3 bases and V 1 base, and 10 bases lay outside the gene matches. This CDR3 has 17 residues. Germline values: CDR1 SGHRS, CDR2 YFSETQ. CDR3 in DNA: TGCGCCAGCAGCTTGAGCACTCTAGCGGGCGTGACAGATACGCAGTATTTT. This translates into CASSLSTLAGVTDTQYF.

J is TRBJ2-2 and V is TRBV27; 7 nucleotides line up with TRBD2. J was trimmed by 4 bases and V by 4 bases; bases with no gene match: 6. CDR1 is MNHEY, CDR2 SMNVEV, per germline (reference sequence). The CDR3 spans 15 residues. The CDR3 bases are TGTGCCAGCAGTTCCCGGGCTAGCGGCACCGGGGAGCTGTTTTTT. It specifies CASSSRASGTGELFF.

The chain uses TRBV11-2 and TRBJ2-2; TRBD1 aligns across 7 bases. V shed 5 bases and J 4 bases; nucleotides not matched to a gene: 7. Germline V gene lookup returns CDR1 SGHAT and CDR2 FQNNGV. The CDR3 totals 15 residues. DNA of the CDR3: TGTGCCAGCAGCACGACAGGGATAGGCACCGGGGAGCTGTTTTTT. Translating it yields CASSTTGIGTGELFF. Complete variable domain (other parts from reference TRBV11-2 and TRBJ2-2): EAGVAQSPRYKIIEKRQSVAFWCNPISGHATLYWYQQILGQGPKLLIQFQNNGVVDDSQLPKDRFSAERLKGVDSTLKIQPAKLEDSAVYLCASSTTGIGTGELFFGEGSRLTVL.

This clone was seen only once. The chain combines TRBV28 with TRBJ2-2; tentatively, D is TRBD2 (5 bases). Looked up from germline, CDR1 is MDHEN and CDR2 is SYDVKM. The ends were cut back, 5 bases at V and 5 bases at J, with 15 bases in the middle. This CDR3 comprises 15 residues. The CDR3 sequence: CASSQAGKKTGELFF. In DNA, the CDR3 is TGTGCCAGCAGTCAGGCGGGTAAGAAGACCGGGGAGCTGTTTTTT.